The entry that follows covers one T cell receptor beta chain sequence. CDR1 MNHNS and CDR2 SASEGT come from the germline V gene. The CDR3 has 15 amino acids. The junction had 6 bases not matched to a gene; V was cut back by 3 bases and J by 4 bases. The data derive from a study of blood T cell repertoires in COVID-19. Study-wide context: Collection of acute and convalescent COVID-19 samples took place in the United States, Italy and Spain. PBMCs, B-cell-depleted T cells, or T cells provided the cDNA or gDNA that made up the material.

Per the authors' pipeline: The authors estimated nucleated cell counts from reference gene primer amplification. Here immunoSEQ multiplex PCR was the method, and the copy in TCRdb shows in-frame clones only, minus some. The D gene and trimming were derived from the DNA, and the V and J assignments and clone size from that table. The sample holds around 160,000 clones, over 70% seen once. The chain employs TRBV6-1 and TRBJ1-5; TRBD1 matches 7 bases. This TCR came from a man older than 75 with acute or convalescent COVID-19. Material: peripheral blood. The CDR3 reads CASSEQTGMNQPQHF. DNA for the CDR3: TGTGCCAGCAGTGAGCAGACAGGGATGAATCAGCCCCAGCATTTT.